Here is one T cell receptor beta chain with its context. Its antigen is unidentified. Trimming removed 11 bases from V and 6 bases from J, with 21 bases in between. CDR3 length equals 14 residues. Via MiXCR, TCRdb re-called the reads, giving one row per CDR3 protein. Of some 900,000 distinct CDR3 sequences in the sample, around a third were seen once. The data derive from a study of T cell repertoires in cytomegalovirus infection. Study-level findings and limits: Ex vivo responses were dominated by HLA-C-restricted CMV-specific TCR beta clonotypes.

This clonotype originated in a human donor in good health (CMV status not recorded). Some clones in this sample may be carry-over from other donors' samples. V usage is TRBV23-1 and J usage is TRBJ2-3; the D call may be TRBD1 or TRBD2 (6 bases each). TRBV23-1 is an ORF; its function is uncertain. The sequencing used cultured CD8+ T cells from PBMCs, collected from culture after CMV antigen stimulation. Here the CDR3 DNA reads TGCGCCCGCCGCGGGACAAAGTATTCGGATACGCAGTATTTT. Its translation: CARRGTKYSDTQYF.